Listed here are 20 T cell receptor beta chains from one sample, sequenced in a study of molecular identifiers for immune sequencing clone quantification. TCRdb recomputed calls from the PCR reads with MiXCR, one row per CDR3 protein. Of more than 300,000 distinct CDR3 sequences in the sample, roughly 23% were seen once. Sequencing was carried out using naive CD8+ T cells from blood, with Jurkat cell RNA spiked in. As to subset: FACS-sorted CD8+CD4-CCR7+CD45RA+ naive T cells. These receptors were taken from a human donor in good health. Some libraries in this study had Jurkat cell RNA spiked in.

This chain links TRBV6-2 or TRBV6-3 with TRBJ2-2, with D possibly being TRBD2 (5 bases). From germline, CDR1 is MNHEY and CDR2 SVGEGT. The CDR3 runs 13 residues. Trimming stripped 8 bases from V and 2 bases from J, with 9 bases between. The CDR3 protein is CASLEENTGELFF. Written as DNA, the CDR3 is TGTGCCAGCTTGGAGGAAAACACCGGGGAGCTGTTTTTT.

This clonotype has a count of ten or more. The rearrangement uses TRBV5-6 and TRBJ2-7; no clear D gene. There are 13 residues in the CDR3. Trimming removed 3 bases at V and 4 bases at J, with 11 bases between. Germline-derived CDR1 and CDR2 are SGHDT and YYEEEE. Here the CDR3 DNA reads TGTGCCAGCAGCTCCCTTGATTCATACGAGCAGTACTTC. Its translation is CASSSLDSYEQYF.

In its sample, this clonotype was seen a few times. The rearrangement uses TRBV6-5 and TRBJ2-2; unclear D gene. The CDR3 spans 14 residues. Trimming left V 0 bases short and J 5 bases short, with 7 bases between. Germline assignment: CDR1 MNHEY and CDR2 SVGAGI. CDR3 coding DNA: TGTGCCAGCAGTTACTCGGAGTATACCGGGGAGCTGTTTTTT. Amino acid sequence: CASSYSEYTGELFF.

This clonotype was seen at least ten times. The chain links TRBV28 to TRBJ1-3; D possibly corresponds to TRBD1 (5 bases). Germline lookup yields CDR1 MDHEN and CDR2 SYDVKM. Trimming pared 6 bases from V and 1 base from J, leaving 13 bases between. The length of the CDR3 is 15 residues. CDR3 DNA sequence: TGTGCCAGCAGGCTGACTGGGGCGTCTGGAAACACCATATATTTT. Translating gives CASRLTGASGNTIYF. The complete variable domain, with remaining parts taken from reference TRBV28 and TRBJ1-3, reads DVKVTQSSRYLVKRTGEKVFLECVQDMDHENMFWYRQDPGLGLRLIYFSYDVKMKEKGDIPEGYSVSREKKERFSLILESASTNQTSMYLCASRLTGASGNTIYFGEGSWLTVV.

This clonotype was counted a few times. The chain employs TRBV15 and TRBJ2-2, with D tentatively TRBD1 (8 bases). CDR1 is LNHNV, CDR2 YYDKDF, per germline (reference sequence). The CDR3 totals 16 residues. Trimming shortened V by 3 bases and J by 1 base, and 12 bases separated the two germline ends. The CDR3 protein is CATSRGGTGNTGELFF. CDR3 DNA sequence: TGTGCCACCAGCAGGGGGGGGACAGGGAACACCGGGGAGCTGTTTTTT.

This clonotype was seen only a few times. The genes are TRBV28 and TRBJ1-5; D possibly corresponds to TRBD1 (6 bases). With 10 bases removed from V and 6 bases from J, the gap between germline ends came to 16 bases. The CDR3 contains 13 residues. Germline values: CDR1 MDHEN, CDR2 SYDVKM. The CDR3 DNA follows: TGTGCCACGGACCAAGGGGGGAGTCAGCCCCAGCATTTT. Translated, it gives CATDQGGSQPQHF.

Note on this clonotype: A clone one base away is much larger, so this may be a read error. The chain links TRBV14 to TRBJ1-2; D might be TRBD1 (6 bases). The germline V gene encodes CDR1 SGHDN and CDR2 FVKESK. The CDR3 contains 14 residues. The CDR3 reads CAGSQDQGNYGYTF. CDR3 nucleotides: TGTGCCGGCAGCCAAGATCAGGGGAACTATGGCTACACCTTC. Together with reference TRBV14 and TRBJ1-2, the CDR3 gives the full variable domain: EAGVTQFPSHSVIEKGQTVTLRCDPISGHDNLYWYRRVMGKEIKFLLHFVKESKQDESGMPNNRFLAERTGGTYSTLKVQPAELEDSGVYFCAGSQDQGNYGYTFGSGTRLTVV.

This clonotype was recorded at least ten times. The chain has TRBV7-2 and TRBJ2-7; 9 bases agree with TRBD1. Germline trimming cut 5 bases from V and 0 bases from J; bases unmatched to any gene: 14. Germline loops: CDR1 SGHTA, CDR2 FQGNSA. The CDR3 consists of 18 residues. CDR3 loop: CASSQRDRGSWGSYEQYF. For the CDR3, the DNA is TGTGCCAGCAGCCAACGTGACAGGGGGTCCTGGGGCTCCTACGAGCAGTACTTC.

As to this clonotype: This may be a read error: a much more frequent sequence differs by one nucleotide. The chain combines TRBV7-8 with TRBJ2-1, with D unclear. Germline CDR1 SGHVS, CDR2 FQNEAQ. The CDR3 spans 13 residues. In DNA, the CDR3 is TGTGCCAGCGGCTTATCCCAATACAATGAGCAGTTCTTC. It is translated as CASGLSQYNEQFF. The complete variable domain, with remaining parts taken from reference TRBV7-8 and TRBJ2-1, reads GAGVSQSPRYKVAKRGQDVALRCDPISGHVSLFWYQQALGQGPEFLTYFQNEAQLDKSGLPSDRFFAERPEGSVSTLKIQRTQQEDSAVYLCASGLSQYNEQFFGPGTRLTVL.

In its sample, this clonotype was seen many times. The DNA for the CDR3 is TGTGCCAGCAGTGAAGCTTTAAGGGACAGGGCCTCCCTTACGCAGTATTTT. Its translation: CASSEALRDRASLTQYF. V usage is TRBV6-1 and J usage is TRBJ2-3, with TRBD1 matching 9 bases. Germline CDR1 and CDR2: MNHNS and SASEGT. V was clipped by 0 bases and J by 8 bases; unmatched bases: 12. The CDR3 runs to 17 residues.

This clonotype was found a few times. This chain uses TRBV7-6 with TRBJ1-1, with TRBD1 identical over 8 bases. Trimming cost V 5 bases and J 5 bases; bases outside gene matches: 10. The CDR3 consists of 15 residues. Per germline, CDR1 SGHVS and CDR2 FNYEAQ. CDR3 nucleotide sequence: TGTGCCAGCAGCCAAGTAGACAGGGGATGGACTGAAGCTTTCTTT. It translates to CASSQVDRGWTEAFF.

V is TRBV4-3 and J is TRBJ2-3; D unresolved. CDR1 LGHNA and CDR2 YSLEER come from the germline V gene. V lost 4 bases and J lost 4, with 12 bases in between. The CDR3 sequence is 14 residues long. CDR3 region: CASSRTGPSDTQYF. CDR3 DNA sequence: TGCGCCAGCAGCCGAACGGGCCCCTCAGATACGCAGTATTTT.

The rearrangement joins TRBV18 to TRBJ1-1; D gene unclear. Germline V CDR1 and CDR2: KGHSH, LQKENI. The V end was cut by 2 bases, the J end by 0 bases, with 10 bases between. The length of the CDR3 is 15 residues. This CDR3 reads CASSPSLQLNTEAFF. The CDR3 nucleotides are TGTGCCAGCTCACCATCCTTACAGCTGAACACTGAAGCTTTCTTT.

This clonotype was observed a few times. CDR3 residues: CASSETTREDSPLHF. The CDR3, as DNA: TGTGCCAGCAGTGAGACGACCAGGGAGGATTCACCCCTCCACTTT. The chain is built from TRBV2 and TRBJ1-6, with a weak D call TRBD1 (5 bases). The ends were cut back, 3 bases at V and 8 bases at J, with 14 bases in the middle. The CDR3 is 15 amino acids. Looked up from germline, CDR1 is SNHLY and CDR2 is FYNNEI.

Comment on this clonotype: A much larger clone differs by one base, so this may be a read error. The V and J genes are TRBV7-9 and TRBJ1-6; 8 bases line up with TRBD1. Trimming cost V 4 bases and J 10 bases; bases outside gene matches: 12. The CDR3 runs to 16 residues. The germline V gene encodes CDR1 SEHNR and CDR2 FQNEAQ (reference sequence). The CDR3, as DNA: TGTGCCAGCAGCTCGGACCGGGACAGGACTGGATCACCCCTCCACTTT. It codes for CASSSDRDRTGSPLHF.

This clonotype was recorded many times. This sequence joins TRBV7-9 and TRBJ2-2, with 7 bases matching TRBD1. Germline V lookup: CDR1 SEHNR, CDR2 FQNEAQ (reference sequence). This CDR3 is 17 amino acids long. V was pared by 5 bases and J by 4 bases, with 13 bases of the junction left unmatched. The CDR3, as DNA: TGTGCCAGCAGCACGGACCGGACAGGAAGCTCCACCGGGGAGCTGTTTTTT. Encoded protein: CASSTDRTGSSTGELFF. The full variable domain, with the rest looked up from reference TRBV7-9 and TRBJ2-2, is DTGVSQNPRHKITKRGQNVTFRCDPISEHNRLYWYRQTLGQGPEFLTYFQNEAQLEKSRLLSDRFSAERPKGSFSTLEIQRTEQGDSAMYLCASSTDRTGSSTGELFFGEGSRLTVL.

On this clonotype: Just one base apart from a much larger clone, this may be a read error. The CDR3 loop is CSSSLRTSGSTDTQYF. CDR3 in DNA: TGTTCCAGCAGTCTCCGGACTAGCGGGAGTACAGATACGCAGTATTTT. The V call is TRBV28, the J call TRBJ2-3; 13 nucleotides agree with TRBD2. This CDR3 comprises 16 residues. The germline gives CDR1 MDHEN, CDR2 SYDVKM.

This clonotype was detected many times. The chain has TRBV5-4 and TRBJ2-3; 14 nucleotides line up with TRBD2. This CDR3 comprises 18 residues. Trimming at V came to 4 bases and at J to 0 bases, leaving 7 bases not matched to a gene. Germline lookup yields CDR1 SGHNT and CDR2 YYREEE (reference sequence). The CDR3 region has the DNA TGTGCCAGCAGCCTGGGACTAGCGGGAGCAACTAGCACAGATACGCAGTATTTT. Its protein is CASSLGLAGATSTDTQYF.

Details on this clonotype: Being one base from a much bigger clone, this may be a read error. This rearrangement joins TRBV12-3 or TRBV12-4 to TRBJ2-5; D might be TRBD2 (6 bases). CDR3 size: 16 residues. The V end lost 2 bases, the J end lost 2 bases, and 15 bases lay between the germline ends. CDR3 sequence reads: CASSLRGLALQETQYF. The CDR3 nucleotides read TGTGCCAGCAGTTTACGTGGCCTAGCGTTGCAAGAGACCCAGTACTTC.

In its sample, this clonotype was seen a few times. V usage is TRBV13 and J usage is TRBJ2-3, with D unclear. Deletions cut 3 bases from V and 2 bases from J, with 12 bases between. The CDR3 spans 15 residues. Germline assignment: CDR1 PRHDT and CDR2 FYEKMQ (reference sequence). The CDR3 nucleotides read TGTGCCAGCAGCTTGTACGGCAGTAACACAGATACGCAGTATTTT. Protein sequence: CASSLYGSNTDTQYF.